A selection of T cell receptor beta chains follows, all from one sample in a study of neurological immune-mediated disorders. TCRdb passed the 5' RACE reads through MiXCR, listing each CDR3 protein once. The data contain tens of thousands of distinct CDR3 sequences, around 10% of them singletons. The specimen sequenced was CD4+ T cells from blood. The receptors shown here come from a woman in her twenties or thirties with HTLV-1-associated myelopathy (HAM/TSP). Each CDR3 is given with its conserved first and last residue. The D gene is left open where the match is weak. Only some rows state a clone size, as once, few, many or a class for expanded clones.

length	size	V	D	J	CDR3	DNA
14	once	TRBV14	-	TRBJ1-1	CVSSHRRRVSEAFF	TGTGTCAGTAGTCACAGGCGAAGGGTTTCTGAAGCTTTCTTT
14	many	TRBV3-1	-	TRBJ1-2	CASSQLLDGYGYTF	TGTGCCAGCAGCCAATTGCTGGACGGGTATGGCTACACCTTC
14	many	TRBV20-1	-	TRBJ2-7	CSARPDTTDYEQYF	TGCAGTGCTCGCCCGGACACGACCGACTACGAGCAGTACTTC
14	many	TRBV4-2	-	TRBJ2-7	CASSQDKGGYEQYF	TGTGCCAGCAGCCAAGATAAGGGCGGCTACGAGCAGTACTTC
15	many	TRBV5-1	TRBD2	TRBJ2-5	CASSGAGGKEETQYF	TGCGCCAGCAGCGGAGCGGGGGGAAAAGAAGAGACCCAGTACTTC
17	many	TRBV3-1	-	TRBJ2-6	CASSQDGARRGANVLTF	TGTGCCAGCAGCCAAGATGGTGCACGACGCGGGGCCAACGTCCTGACTTTC
15	many	TRBV10-3	-	TRBJ2-1	CAIRVDEGPYNEQFF	TGTGCCATCAGAGTCGACGAGGGGCCTTACAATGAGCAGTTCTTC
13	many	TRBV27	TRBD1	TRBJ2-7	CASSYLTGDEQYF	TGTGCCAGCAGTTACCTGACAGGGGACGAGCAGTACTTC
14	many	TRBV6-7	-	TRBJ1-1	CAIPNRCSNTEAFF	TGTGCCATTCCGAACCGATGCTCGAACACTGAAGCTTTCTTT
12	many	TRBV11-3	-	TRBJ2-1	CASRGSYNEQFF	TGTGCCAGCAGGGGAAGTTACAATGAGCAGTTCTTC
17	many	TRBV3-1	-	TRBJ1-1	CASSQDLLGLPNTEAFF	TGTGCCAGCAGCCAAGATCTTTTAGGGCTTCCGAACACTGAAGCTTTCTTT
15	many	TRBV5-5	TRBD1	TRBJ1-4	CASSRSQGEDEKLFF	TGTGCCAGCAGCAGATCACAGGGGGAGGATGAAAAACTGTTTTTT
14	many	TRBV5-6	-	TRBJ1-1	CASSLGRRNTEAFF	TGTGCCAGCAGCTTGGGTCGCCGGAACACTGAAGCTTTCTTT
13	many	TRBV10-3	-	TRBJ1-5	CAIRGGANQPQHF	TGTGCCATCAGGGGGGGGGCAAATCAGCCCCAGCATTTT
19	many	TRBV6-6	-	TRBJ1-4	CASSYFPRSGQPNNEKLFF	TGTGCCAGCAGTTACTTCCCCCGATCCGGACAGCCCAATAATGAAAAACTGTTTTTT
14	medium-sized	TRBV5-1	-	TRBJ1-1	CASTASFEYTEAFF	TGCGCCAGCACGGCAAGTTTCGAATACACTGAAGCTTTCTTT
14	many	TRBV20-1	TRBD2	TRBJ2-7	CSASSSGDWDEQYF	TGCAGTGCTAGTAGCAGCGGGGACTGGGACGAGCAGTACTTC
16	many	TRBV20-1	TRBD1	TRBJ1-1	CSARSGTGGASTEAFF	TGCAGTGCTAGGTCCGGGACAGGGGGGGCGAGCACTGAAGCTTTCTTT
16	many	TRBV11-2	TRBD2	TRBJ2-3	CASSFFGGWGTDTQYF	TGTGCCAGCAGCTTTTTCGGGGGGTGGGGCACAGATACGCAGTATTTT
12	once	TRBV20-1	TRBD1	TRBJ1-1	CSGMQGGTEAFF	TGCAGTGGGATGCAGGGGGGAACTGAAGCTTTCTTT
17	many	TRBV4-2	-	TRBJ2-1	CASSQEARRSSYNEQFF	TGTGCCAGCAGCCAAGAAGCCCGGCGGAGCTCCTACAATGAGCAGTTCTTC
17	many	TRBV25-1	TRBD1	TRBJ1-3	CASRQTGAKFSGNTIYF	TGTGCCAGCAGACAGACAGGGGCGAAATTCTCTGGAAACACCATATATTTT
11	many	TRBV6-4	-	TRBJ2-7	CASIWRGEQYF	TGTGCCAGCATCTGGCGCGGCGAGCAGTACTTC
15	many	TRBV5-1	-	TRBJ1-1	CASSLVRAMNTEAFF	TGCGCCAGCAGCTTAGTCAGGGCAATGAACACTGAAGCTTTCTTT
14	many	TRBV29-1	-	TRBJ1-5	CSVEEDISNQPQHF	TGCAGCGTTGAAGAAGATATTAGCAATCAGCCCCAGCATTTT
15	many	TRBV20-1	TRBD1	TRBJ2-3	CSAPVDRAAGNTQYF	TGCAGTGCTCCTGTGGACAGGGCCGCGGGAAATACGCAGTATTTT
16	many	TRBV11-2	TRBD1	TRBJ1-2	CASSLRLGQGSYGYTF	TGTGCCAGCAGCTTAAGGCTAGGACAGGGGTCCTATGGCTACACCTTC
15	many	TRBV3-1	-	TRBJ1-6	CASSHETLRNSPLHF	TGTGCCAGCAGCCATGAGACCCTGCGGAATTCACCCCTCCACTTT
14	many	TRBV20-1	TRBD1	TRBJ1-5	CSAADRVNNQPQHF	TGCAGTGCAGCGGACAGGGTGAACAATCAGCCCCAGCATTTT
18	many	TRBV12-3/TRBV12-4	-	TRBJ2-7	CASSSIPQTGPSSYEQYF	TGTGCCAGCAGTTCGATCCCCCAGACAGGCCCATCCTCCTACGAGCAGTACTTC
14	many	TRBV10-3	-	TRBJ1-2	CAISESFWGSGYTF	TGTGCCATCAGTGAGTCCTTTTGGGGAAGCGGCTACACCTTC
15	many	TRBV5-1	TRBD1	TRBJ1-1	CASSQGGGSSTEAFF	TGCGCCAGCAGCCAGGGGGGGGGTTCGAGCACTGAAGCTTTCTTT
18	many	TRBV3-1	TRBD1	TRBJ1-1	CASSRKGGQGLMNTEAFF	TGTGCCAGCAGCCGGAAGGGGGGACAGGGTCTTATGAACACTGAAGCTTTCTTT
14	many	TRBV20-1	TRBD1	TRBJ2-7	CSARTTGGAPVQYF	TGCAGTGCTCGCACTACAGGGGGCGCCCCGGTTCAGTACTTC
14	many	TRBV10-3	TRBD2	TRBJ2-3	CAISDGGGTDTQYF	TGTGCCATCAGTGACGGCGGGGGGACAGATACGCAGTATTTT
14	many	TRBV7-9	-	TRBJ2-7	CASSLQGGGYEQYF	TGTGCCAGCAGCTTACAGGGAGGAGGATACGAGCAGTACTTC
14	many	TRBV6-5	-	TRBJ2-7	CASSYSQGSYEQYF	TGTGCCAGCAGTTACTCGCAGGGATCCTACGAGCAGTACTTC
12	many	TRBV20-1	-	TRBJ2-3	CSASQNTDTQYF	TGCAGTGCTAGCCAGAACACAGATACGCAGTATTTT
14	many	TRBV6-5	-	TRBJ1-1	CASSDGVRNTEAFF	TGTGCCAGCAGTGACGGGGTTCGTAACACTGAAGCTTTCTTT
13	many	TRBV7-2	-	TRBJ1-1	CASSSSGGLGAFF	TGTGCCAGCAGCTCGTCTGGGGGACTAGGTGCTTTCTTT
13	many	TRBV20-1	TRBD1	TRBJ1-5	CSARETGNQPQHF	TGCAGTGCACGAGAGACAGGGAATCAGCCCCAGCATTTT
12	many	TRBV7-9	-	TRBJ1-1	CASSFQEAEAFF	TGTGCCAGCAGCTTTCAGGAGGCTGAAGCTTTCTTT
19	many	TRBV5-1	TRBD1	TRBJ2-6	CASSSLGQGTPSGANVLTF	TGCGCCAGCAGCTCTCTTGGACAGGGCACCCCCTCTGGGGCCAACGTCCTGACTTTC
13	many	TRBV5-1	TRBD1	TRBJ2-2	CASSWTGTGELFF	TGCGCCAGCAGCTGGACAGGGACCGGGGAGCTGTTTTTT
14	many	TRBV5-1	-	TRBJ2-1	CASSSAVVEAEQFF	TGCGCCAGCAGCTCGGCGGTGGTGGAGGCTGAGCAGTTCTTC
13	many	TRBV12-3/TRBV12-4	-	TRBJ2-7	CASGGANSYEQYF	TGTGCCAGCGGGGGAGCCAATTCCTACGAGCAGTACTTC
21	-	TRBV7-9	-	TRBJ2-4	CASSFYICSARASGQRRLQYF	-
14	many	TRBV2	TRBD2	TRBJ2-2	CASRGQGLAGELFF	TGTGCCAGCAGGGGGCAGGGACTAGCCGGGGAGCTGTTTTTT
16	many	TRBV24-1	-	TRBJ2-3	CATSDYGRGGADTQYF	TGTGCCACCAGTGATTACGGTAGGGGGGGGGCGGATACGCAGTATTTT
15	-	TRBV5-1	-	TRBJ1-6	CASSLNAKGNSPLHF	TGCGCCAGCAGCTTAAACGCCAAGGGCAATTCACCCCTCCACTTT
16	many	TRBV20-1	TRBD1	TRBJ2-7	CSARARGQGNNYEQYF	TGCAGTGCTAGAGCCCGGGGACAGGGTAATAACTACGAGCAGTACTTC
16	-	TRBV7-9	-	TRBJ1-2	CASSLHALGGAEGYTF	TGTGCCAGCAGTCTACATGCCCTGGGGGGGGCTGAAGGATACACCTTC
14	many	TRBV7-8	-	TRBJ1-2	CASSLAGAGLGYTF	TGTGCCAGCAGCTTAGCTGGAGCCGGGTTAGGCTACACCTTC
11	medium-sized	TRBV20-1	-	TRBJ2-1	CSARDLNEQFF	TGCAGTGCTCGCGACCTTAATGAGCAGTTCTTC
13	many	TRBV20-1	-	TRBJ2-3	CSAVTGLLRAQYF	TGCAGTGCGGTAACGGGTTTACTGAGGGCGCAGTATTTT
15	many	TRBV6-1	-	TRBJ1-3	CASLTKGSSGNTIYF	TGTGCCAGCCTCACCAAGGGCAGCTCTGGAAACACCATATATTTT
12	many	TRBV3-1	-	TRBJ1-1	CASSQSAYEAFF	TGTGCCAGCAGCCAAAGCGCCTATGAAGCTTTCTTT
14	many	TRBV24-1	-	TRBJ1-2	CATSDGGVDYGYTF	TGTGCCACCAGTGATGGGGGTGTTGACTATGGCTACACCTTC